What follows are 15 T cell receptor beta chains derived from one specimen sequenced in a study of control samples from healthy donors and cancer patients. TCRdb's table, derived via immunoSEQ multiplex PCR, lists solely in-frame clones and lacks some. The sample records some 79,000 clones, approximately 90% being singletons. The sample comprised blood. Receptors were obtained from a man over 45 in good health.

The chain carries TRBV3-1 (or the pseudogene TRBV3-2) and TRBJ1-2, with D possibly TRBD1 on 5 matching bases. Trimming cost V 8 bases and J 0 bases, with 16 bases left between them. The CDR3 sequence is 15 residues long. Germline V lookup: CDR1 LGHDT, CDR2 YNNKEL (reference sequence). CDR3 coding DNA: TGTGCCAGCCGTTCGACAGATCCCCCTAACTATGGCTACACCTTC. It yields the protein CASRSTDPPNYGYTF.

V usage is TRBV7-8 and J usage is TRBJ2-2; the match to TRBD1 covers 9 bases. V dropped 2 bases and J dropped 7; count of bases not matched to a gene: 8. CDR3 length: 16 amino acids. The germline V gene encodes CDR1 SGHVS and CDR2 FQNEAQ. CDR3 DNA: TGTGCCAGCAGCTTAATCGGGGGACAGGGTATCGGGGAGCTGTTTTTT. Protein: CASSLIGGQGIGELFF. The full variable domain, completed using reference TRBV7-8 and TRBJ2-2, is GAGVSQSPRYKVAKRGQDVALRCDPISGHVSLFWYQQALGQGPEFLTYFQNEAQLDKSGLPSDRFFAERPEGSVSTLKIQRTQQEDSAVYLCASSLIGGQGIGELFFGEGSRLTVL.

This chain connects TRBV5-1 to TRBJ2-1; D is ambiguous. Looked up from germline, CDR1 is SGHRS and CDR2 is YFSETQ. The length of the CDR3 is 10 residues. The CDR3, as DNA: TGCGCACCTCTAGGAGCTGAGCAGTTCTTC. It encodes CAPLGAEQFF.

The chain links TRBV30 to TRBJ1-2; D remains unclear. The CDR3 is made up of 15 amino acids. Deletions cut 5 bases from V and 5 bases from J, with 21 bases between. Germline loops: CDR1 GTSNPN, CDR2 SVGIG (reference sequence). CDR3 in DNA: TGTGCCTGGGACCCCGGACGGACGGTACCTTATGGCTACACCTTC. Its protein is CAWDPGRTVPYGYTF.

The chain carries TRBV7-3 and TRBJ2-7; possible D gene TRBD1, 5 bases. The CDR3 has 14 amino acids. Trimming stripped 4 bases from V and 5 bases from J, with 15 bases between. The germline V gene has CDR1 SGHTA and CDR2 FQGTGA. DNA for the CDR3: TGTGCCAGCAGCTCCGGGCCAGGGCGGAACGAGCAGTACTTC. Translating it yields CASSSGPGRNEQYF.

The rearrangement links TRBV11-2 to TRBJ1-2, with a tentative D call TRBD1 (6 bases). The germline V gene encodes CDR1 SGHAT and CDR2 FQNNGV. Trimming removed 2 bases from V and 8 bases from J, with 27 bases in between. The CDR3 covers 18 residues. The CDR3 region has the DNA TGTGCCAGCAGCTTACATTCTTTGCGGGGGGCGATCCCTCGAGGCTACACCTTC. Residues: CASSLHSLRGAIPRGYTF.

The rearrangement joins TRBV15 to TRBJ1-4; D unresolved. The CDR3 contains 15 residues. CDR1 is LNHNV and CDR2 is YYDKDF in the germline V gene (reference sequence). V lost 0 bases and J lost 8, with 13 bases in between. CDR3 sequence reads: CATSREGRTSEKLFF. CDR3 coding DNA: TGTGCCACCAGCAGAGAGGGCAGGACCTCGGAAAAACTGTTTTTT.

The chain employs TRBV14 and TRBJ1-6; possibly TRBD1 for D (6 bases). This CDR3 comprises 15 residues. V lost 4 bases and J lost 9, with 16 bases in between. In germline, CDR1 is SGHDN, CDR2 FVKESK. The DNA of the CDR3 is TGTGCCAGCAGCCCCCAATCCGGGGGCACTTCACCCCTCCACTTT. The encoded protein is CASSPQSGGTSPLHF.

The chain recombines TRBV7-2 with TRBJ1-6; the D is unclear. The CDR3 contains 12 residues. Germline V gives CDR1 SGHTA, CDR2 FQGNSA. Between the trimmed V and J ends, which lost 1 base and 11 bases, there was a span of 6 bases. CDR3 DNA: TGTGCCAGCAGCTTAGACAGCCCACCCCTCCACTTT. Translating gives CASSLDSPPLHF.

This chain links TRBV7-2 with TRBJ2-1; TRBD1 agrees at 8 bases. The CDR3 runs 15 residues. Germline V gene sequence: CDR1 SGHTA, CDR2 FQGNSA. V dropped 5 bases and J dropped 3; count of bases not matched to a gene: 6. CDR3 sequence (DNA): TGTGCCAGCAGCGCGGCCGGGACAGGCTACAATGAGCAGTTCTTC. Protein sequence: CASSAAGTGYNEQFF.

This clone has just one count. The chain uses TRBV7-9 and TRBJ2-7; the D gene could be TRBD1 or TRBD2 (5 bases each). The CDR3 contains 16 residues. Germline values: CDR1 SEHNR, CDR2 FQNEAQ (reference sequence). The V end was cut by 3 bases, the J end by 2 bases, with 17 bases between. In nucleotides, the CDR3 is TGTGCCAGCAGCTTGACAGCGGCCCTTTACCCCTACGAGCAGTACTTC. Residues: CASSLTAALYPYEQYF.

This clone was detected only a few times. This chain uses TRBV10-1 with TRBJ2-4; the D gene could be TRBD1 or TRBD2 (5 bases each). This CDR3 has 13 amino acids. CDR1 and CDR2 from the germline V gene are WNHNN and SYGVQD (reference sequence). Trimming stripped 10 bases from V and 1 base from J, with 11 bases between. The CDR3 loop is CATSEGAKNIQYF. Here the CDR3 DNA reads TGCGCCACCTCCGAGGGGGCCAAAAACATTCAGTACTTC.

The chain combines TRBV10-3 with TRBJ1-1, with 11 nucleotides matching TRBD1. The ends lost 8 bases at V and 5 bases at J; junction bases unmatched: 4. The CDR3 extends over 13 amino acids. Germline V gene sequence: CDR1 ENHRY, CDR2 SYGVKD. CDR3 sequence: CAIAGTGGTEAFF. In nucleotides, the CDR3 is TGTGCCATCGCCGGGACAGGGGGGACTGAAGCTTTCTTT.

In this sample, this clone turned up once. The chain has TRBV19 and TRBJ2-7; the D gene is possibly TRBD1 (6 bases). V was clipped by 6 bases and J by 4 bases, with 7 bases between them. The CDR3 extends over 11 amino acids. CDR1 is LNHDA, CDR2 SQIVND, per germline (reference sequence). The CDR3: CASSQGYEQYF. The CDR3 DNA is TGTGCCAGTAGCCAGGGGTACGAGCAGTACTTC. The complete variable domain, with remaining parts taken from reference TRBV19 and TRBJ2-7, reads DGGITQSPKYLFRKEGQNVTLSCEQNLNHDAMYWYRQDPGQGLRLIYYSQIVNDFQKGDIAEGYSVSREKKESFPLTVTSAQKNPTAFYLCASSQGYEQYFGPGTRLTVT.

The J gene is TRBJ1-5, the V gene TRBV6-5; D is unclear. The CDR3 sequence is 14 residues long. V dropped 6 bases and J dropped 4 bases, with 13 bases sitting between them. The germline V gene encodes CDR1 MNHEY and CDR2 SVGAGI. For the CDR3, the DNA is TGTGCCAGCAGCGGGCGGGCAGGTAATCAGCCCCAGCATTTT. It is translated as CASSGRAGNQPQHF.